This T cell receptor (beta chain) came from a study of T cell clonotyping in hematopoietic cell transplantation. General study findings and limits: Recipient TCR diversity dropped after transplant; expanded clonotypes rose from day 30 to 180. Few recipient clonotypes overlapped donors; over 97% were de novo at given depth. CD4 and CD8 repertoire contributions could not be separated without sorting. Higher Inverse Simpson Index values in graft donor and pretransplant recipient predicted broader posttransplant TCR diversity.

The CDR3 has 13 residues. CDR1 is LNHDA and CDR2 is SQIVND in the germline V gene (reference sequence). The V gene end was trimmed by 3 bases and the J gene end by 8 bases; junction bases not matched to a gene: 1. Data came from immunoSEQ multiplex PCR; TCRdb stores just in-frame clones and leaves some out. In the table there are tens of thousands of clones, 95% of which are singletons. Notes on this clone: The antigen is unknown.

The receptor was derived from a man aged 25 to 40 in good health. Some clones in this sample may be carry-over from other donors' samples. Sequences were obtained from peripheral blood mononuclear cells. The V and J genes are TRBV19 and TRBJ1-2; 12 bases match TRBD1. CDR3 sequence reads: CASSIGTGGGYTF. The CDR3 coding sequence is TGTGCCAGTAGTATTGGGACAGGGGGCGGCTACACCTTC.